These 28 T cell receptor beta chains were sequenced from one sample in a study of blood T cell repertoires in COVID-19. Here immunoSEQ multiplex PCR was the method, and the copy in TCRdb shows in-frame clones only, minus some. The sample lists fewer than 350,000 clones, around 91% occurring once. Sequenced sample: PBMCs or T cells enriched from blood (not recorded which). These receptors were obtained from a woman in her late teens or twenties with acute COVID-19.

The CDR3 sequence is CASSEHLFRLAGTDTQYF. The CDR3, as DNA: TGTGCCAGCAGTGAACATCTATTCAGGCTAGCGGGCACAGATACGCAGTATTTT. The genes are TRBV6-1 and TRBJ2-3; 7 bases are a match to TRBD2. This CDR3 contains 18 residues. V lost 2 bases, J lost 1 base, and 12 bases stayed unmatched. Per germline, CDR1 MNHNS and CDR2 SASEGT.

This chain connects TRBV7-2 to TRBJ2-1; 13 bases are a match to TRBD2. CDR1 is SGHTA, CDR2 FQGNSA, per germline. The CDR3 has 15 amino acids. V was pared by 8 bases and J by 9 bases, with 10 bases of the junction left unmatched. Here the CDR3 reads CASGSHGLAGVEQFF. Here the CDR3 DNA reads TGTGCCAGCGGAAGCCACGGACTAGCGGGAGTTGAGCAGTTCTTC.

The chain uses TRBV4-3 and TRBJ1-4; possibly TRBD1 for D (5 bases). With 2 bases removed from V and 7 bases from J, the gap between germline ends came to 14 bases. The CDR3 runs 15 residues. Germline CDR1 and CDR2: LGHNA and YSLEER. The DNA for the CDR3 is TGCGCCAGCAGCCAACGGGGGGTGTCCGGTGAAAAACTGTTTTTT. It is translated as CASSQRGVSGEKLFF.

The gene calls are TRBV30 and TRBJ2-2, with no clear D. Per the germline V gene, CDR1 is GTSNPN and CDR2 is SVGIG (reference sequence). V shed 8 bases and J shed 6 bases, with 13 bases lying between them. The CDR3 extends over 12 amino acids. CDR3 sequence reads: CAVETGSGELFF. CDR3 DNA: TGTGCCGTCGAAACGGGTTCCGGGGAGCTGTTTTTT.

This clone has only one observation. The chain carries TRBV5-6 and TRBJ1-5; D possibly corresponds to TRBD1 (5 bases). The CDR3 spans 15 residues. Trimming stripped 1 base from V and 3 bases from J, with 11 bases between. Germline V gives CDR1 SGHDT, CDR2 YYEEEE. This CDR3 reads CASSLLDRDNQPQHF. The CDR3 nucleotides are TGTGCCAGCAGCTTGCTCGACAGAGACAATCAGCCCCAGCATTTT. Drawing the rest from reference TRBV5-6 and TRBJ1-5, the complete variable domain is DAGVTQSPTHLIKTRGQQVTLRCSPKSGHDTVSWYQQALGQGPQFIFQYYEEEERQRGNFPDRFSGHQFPNYSSELNVNALLLGDSALYLCASSLLDRDNQPQHFGDGTRLSIL.

This rearrangement joins TRBV7-6 to TRBJ1-3; D possibly corresponds to TRBD1 (6 bases). The ends were cut back, 5 bases at V and 1 base at J, with 18 bases in the middle. The V gene's germline CDR1 is SGHVS and CDR2 FNYEAQ. The CDR3 is 17 amino acids. CDR3 protein: CASSTQGFRGSGNTIYF. CDR3 sequence (DNA): TGTGCCAGCAGCACCCAAGGCTTCAGGGGATCTGGAAACACCATATATTTT. The full variable domain, its missing parts supplied by reference TRBV7-6 and TRBJ1-3, is GAGVSQSPRYKVTKRGQDVALRCDPISGHVSLYWYRQALGQGPEFLTYFNYEAQQDKSGLPNDRFSAERPEGSISTLTIQRTEQRDSAMYRCASSTQGFRGSGNTIYFGEGSWLTVV.

The rearrangement links TRBV10-1 to TRBJ2-1, with 12 bases that match TRBD2. In germline, CDR1 is WNHNN, CDR2 SYGVQD (reference sequence). With V trimmed by 3 bases and J by 8 bases, 11 bases remained unmatched. The CDR3 is 17 residues long. The CDR3 region has the DNA TGCGCCAGCAGTGATAGAGTGACTAGCGGGAGAATCTATGAGCAGTTCTTC. Protein: CASSDRVTSGRIYEQFF.

This chain links TRBV18 with TRBJ1-6, with TRBD1 identical over 7 bases. Germline V gene lookup returns CDR1 KGHSH and CDR2 LQKENI. This CDR3 contains 16 residues. With 3 bases clipped from V and 3 bases from J, the junction kept 5 bases outside the gene matches. CDR3 nucleotide sequence: TGTGCCAGCTCACCGGTCGGGACAGACTATAATTCACCCCTCCACTTT. This codes for CASSPVGTDYNSPLHF.

The J gene is TRBJ2-7, the V gene TRBV5-4; perhaps TRBD1 as D (6 bases). Germline CDR1 reads SGHNT; CDR2 reads YYREEE (reference sequence). The V and J ends lost 4 bases and 5 bases respectively, with 13 bases between them. This CDR3 contains 13 residues. The CDR3 loop reads CASSETEGDEQYF. In DNA form, the CDR3 reads TGTGCCAGCAGCGAGACTGAGGGGGACGAGCAGTACTTC. Variable domain in full (rest from reference TRBV5-4 and TRBJ2-7): ETGVTQSPTHLIKTRGQQVTLRCSSQSGHNTVSWYQQALGQGPQFIFQYYREEENGRGNFPPRFSGLQFPNYSSELNVNALELDDSALYLCASSETEGDEQYFGPGTRLTVT.

The chain has TRBV6-2 or TRBV6-3 and TRBJ1-2; 9 nucleotides line up with TRBD1. CDR3 length: 15 residues. The ends lost 2 bases at V and 6 bases at J; junction bases unmatched: 7. The germline V gene has CDR1 MNHEY and CDR2 SVGEGT. This CDR3 reads CASSYPGTGIDGYTF. For the CDR3, the DNA is TGTGCCAGCAGTTACCCCGGGACAGGGATTGATGGCTACACCTTC.

The chain carries TRBV4-1 and TRBJ1-1; possible D gene TRBD1, 5 bases. The V gene lost 0 bases and the J gene lost 3 bases, with 17 bases spanning the gap. Germline assignment: CDR1 MGHRA and CDR2 YSYEKL. The CDR3 length is 17 residues. The CDR3: CASSQDRQGWLYTEAFF. CDR3 DNA: TGCGCCAGCAGCCAAGATCGGCAGGGCTGGCTTTACACTGAAGCTTTCTTT.

This clone was found once. The V gene is TRBV4-2, the J gene TRBJ2-7, with 7 bases identical to TRBD1. The CDR3 is made up of 13 amino acids. The germline CDR1 and CDR2 sequences are LGHNA and YNFKEQ. Trimming removed 6 bases from V and 1 base from J; junction bases left unmatched: 3. CDR3 region: CASRPGQSYEQYF. The CDR3 bases are TGTGCCAGCAGACCGGGACAGTCCTACGAGCAGTACTTC.

The chain is built from TRBV7-9 and TRBJ2-1; 11 bases align to TRBD1. This CDR3 is 16 amino acids long. Trimming at V came to 4 bases and at J to 4 bases, leaving 6 bases not matched to a gene. The germline gives CDR1 SEHNR, CDR2 FQNEAQ (reference sequence). CDR3 in DNA: TGTGCCAGCAGCTCCGGACAGGGGGCTGGATACAATGAGCAGTTCTTC. It specifies CASSSGQGAGYNEQFF.

The J gene is TRBJ2-5, the V gene TRBV5-1; TRBD2 matches 8 bases. The CDR3 is 14 residues long. Germline V gene sequence: CDR1 SGHRS, CDR2 YFSETQ. With 2 bases clipped from V and 5 bases from J, the junction kept 5 bases outside the gene matches. The DNA for the CDR3 is TGCGCCAGCAGCTTCGGGGGGGTGGAGGAGACCCAGTACTTC. It yields the protein CASSFGGVEETQYF.

This chain uses TRBV19 with TRBJ2-7; TRBD2 matches 7 bases. CDR3 length: 13 amino acids. The V segment lost 5 bases and the J segment 4 bases; nucleotides outside the gene matches: 5. CDR1 is LNHDA and CDR2 is SQIVND in the germline V gene (reference sequence). The CDR3 DNA reads as TGTGCCAGTAGTCCCGGGGGGTATTACGAGCAGTACTTC. Translated: CASSPGGYYEQYF.

This clone was recorded a few times. The rearrangement uses TRBV18 and TRBJ2-1, with a possible D match to TRBD1 (6 bases). The CDR3 has 17 amino acids. Trimming removed 3 bases from V and 5 bases from J, with 20 bases in between. Looked up from germline, CDR1 is KGHSH and CDR2 is LQKENI. The CDR3 DNA sequence: TGTGCCAGCTCACCGCGGGCAGGGTCCAGGGGTAACAATGAGCAGTTCTTC. It specifies CASSPRAGSRGNNEQFF.

V and J are TRBV10-3 and TRBJ2-7; tentatively, D is TRBD2 (6 bases). The CDR3 is made up of 14 amino acids. Per the germline V gene, CDR1 is ENHRY and CDR2 is SYGVKD. V was trimmed by 7 bases and J by 0 bases, leaving 13 bases between them. CDR3 region: CAIMGVGSSYEQYF. For the CDR3, the DNA is TGTGCCATCATGGGGGTCGGGAGCTCCTACGAGCAGTACTTC.

This clone appeared a few times. The chain uses TRBV5-4 and TRBJ2-5; 11 bases map to TRBD1. Trimming removed 7 bases from V and 2 bases from J; junction bases left unmatched: 10. Germline values: CDR1 SGHNT, CDR2 YYREEE (reference sequence). The CDR3 totals 16 residues. CDR3 residues: CASGNLRDRGQETQYF. In DNA, the CDR3 is TGTGCCAGCGGGAATCTAAGGGACAGGGGGCAAGAGACCCAGTACTTC.

This sequence joins TRBV15 and TRBJ1-5; D unclear. Germline CDR1 reads LNHNV; CDR2 reads YYDKDF (reference sequence). Trimming removed 0 bases at V and 6 bases at J, with 15 bases between. This CDR3 is 16 amino acids long. As DNA, the CDR3 is TGTGCCACCAGCAGAGATCTTAAGGGAGCGTCTCAGCCCCAGCATTTT. Residues: CATSRDLKGASQPQHF.

This chain links TRBV7-2 with TRBJ2-1; a possible D gene is TRBD2 (5 bases). CDR1 is SGHTA and CDR2 is FQGNSA in the germline V gene. The CDR3 sequence is 12 residues long. Trimming pared 8 bases from V and 7 bases from J, leaving 12 bases between. CDR3 in DNA: TGTGCCAGCGGGAGAAATTTTAATGAGCAGTTCTTC. It yields the protein CASGRNFNEQFF.

The V call is TRBV9, the J call TRBJ2-3; D is unclear. The germline CDR1 and CDR2 sequences are SGDLS and YYNGEE. This CDR3 comprises 11 residues. Trimming pared 7 bases from V and 0 bases from J, leaving 3 bases between. The CDR3 region has the DNA TGTGCCAGCTCGAGCACAGATACGCAGTATTTT. Its protein product is CASSSTDTQYF.

The rearrangement joins TRBV7-2 to TRBJ2-1; D might be TRBD2 (6 bases). The CDR3 spans 17 residues. Germline V lookup: CDR1 SGHTA, CDR2 FQGNSA. Deletions cut 0 bases from V and 4 bases from J, with 16 bases between. CDR3 loop: CASSLALVTRPYNEQFF. CDR3 DNA: TGTGCCAGCAGCTTAGCGCTTGTGACTAGGCCTTACAATGAGCAGTTCTTC.

As to this clone: Other DNA sequences in the same sample also yield this CDR3. The CDR3 region is CASSLGTSGYNEQFF. In nucleotides, the CDR3 is TGTGCCAGCAGCCTCGGGACTAGCGGTTACAATGAGCAGTTCTTC. The genes are TRBV5-6 and TRBJ2-1; 11 bases agree with TRBD2. With 4 bases clipped from V and 4 bases from J, the junction kept 4 bases outside the gene matches. CDR3 size: 15 residues. The V gene's germline CDR1 is SGHDT and CDR2 YYEEEE.

This chain links TRBV25-1 with TRBJ1-1, with 8 bases that match TRBD1. J was trimmed by 4 bases and V by 6 bases; bases with no gene match: 7. In germline, CDR1 is MGHDK, CDR2 SYGVNS. This CDR3 is 14 amino acids long. The CDR3 is CASSKTGAATEAFF. The CDR3 DNA sequence: TGTGCCAGCAGCAAGACAGGGGCGGCCACTGAAGCTTTCTTT.

This chain connects TRBV11-1 to TRBJ2-3, with TRBD2 matching 7 bases. The CDR3 is 16 amino acids. Germline V lookup: CDR1 SGHAT, CDR2 FQDESV (reference sequence). With V trimmed by 5 bases and J by 1 base, 9 bases remained unmatched. This chain's CDR3 is CASSPGGSGGTDTQYF. The CDR3 DNA is TGTGCCAGCAGCCCCGGCGGGAGTGGGGGCACAGATACGCAGTATTTT. The whole variable domain, filled in from reference TRBV11-1 and TRBJ2-3, reads EAEVAQSPRYKITEKSQAVAFWCDPISGHATLYWYRQILGQGPELLVQFQDESVVDDSQLPKDRFSAERLKGVDSTLKIQPAELGDSAMYLCASSPGGSGGTDTQYFGPGTRLTVL.

On this clone: Other DNA sequences in the same sample also yield this CDR3. The chain is built from TRBV5-1 and TRBJ2-5; D is ambiguous. The CDR3 runs 11 residues. Deletions cut 4 bases from V and 3 bases from J, with 4 bases between. Germline CDR1 and CDR2: SGHRS and YFSETQ. The CDR3 is CASSQKETQYF. The CDR3 coding sequence is TGCGCCAGCAGCCAAAAAGAGACCCAGTACTTC. The variable domain in full, completed from reference TRBV5-1 and TRBJ2-5, reads KAGVTQTPRYLIKTRGQQVTLSCSPISGHRSVSWYQQTPGQGLQFLFEYFSETQRNKGNFPGRFSGRQFSNSRSEMNVSTLELGDSALYLCASSQKETQYFGPGTRLLVL.

This clone has only one observation. The chain recombines TRBV3-1 (or the pseudogene TRBV3-2) with TRBJ1-1, with D possibly matching TRBD1 (6 bases). Germline lookup yields CDR1 LGHDT and CDR2 YNNKEL (reference sequence). This CDR3 comprises 15 residues. Between the trimmed V and J ends, which lost 4 bases and 7 bases, there was a span of 19 bases. CDR3 sequence (DNA): TGTGCCAGCAGCCCCGAGAGACAGGCTGCTCGTGAAGCTTTCTTT. Translating it yields CASSPERQAAREAFF.

The chain has TRBV5-1 and TRBJ1-4; the match to TRBD1 covers 7 bases. The ends lost 0 bases at V and 4 bases at J; junction bases unmatched: 3. Germline values: CDR1 SGHRS, CDR2 YFSETQ. This CDR3 comprises 15 residues. The CDR3 DNA reads TGCGCCAGCAGCTTGGTTGGGGACAGTAATGAAAAACTGTTTTTT. It encodes CASSLVGDSNEKLFF.